This T cell receptor (beta chain) was sequenced during a study of control samples from healthy donors and cancer patients. The CDR3 is 13 residues long. CDR1 is SEHNR and CDR2 is FQNEAQ in the germline V gene (reference sequence). Clones were read by immunoSEQ multiplex PCR, and TCRdb kept only the in-frame ones, dropping some. The sample lists about 44,000 clones, more than 70% occurring once. Points on this clone: One junction end does not reproduce the germline sequence, and a read error may be involved.

The chain combines TRBV7-9 with TRBJ2-7; D could derive from TRBD1 or TRBD2 (5 bases each). The sequence was collected from a woman aged 55 to 70 with lung cancer. The specimen sequenced was PBMCs. This CDR3 is CASSLTPGTDVHF. The CDR3 DNA reads as TGTGCCAGCAGTTTAACACCCGGGACCGACGTGCACTTC.